This T cell receptor beta chain was captured by sequencing in a study of T cell responses to AZD1222 COVID-19 vaccine. About this clone itself: The antigen is not known.

Assay: immunoSEQ multiplex PCR; the TCRdb copy retains only in-frame clones and omits some. The sample carries around 120,000 clones, 88% recorded once. Regarding the study as a whole: Spike-specific TCR breadth and depth went up after people got two AZD1222 doses.

V gave up 0 bases and J gave up 5 bases, with 14 bases separating them. Germline CDR1 and CDR2: SGDLS and YYNGEE. CDR3 length equals 15 residues. The gene calls are TRBV9 and TRBJ2-5; D possibly uses TRBD1 or TRBD2 (6 bases each). The sequence came from an adult who received the AZD1222 COVID-19 vaccine. Sequencing used peripheral blood, obtained 28 days after the second AZD1222 dose. The CDR3 loop is CASSVEGGSRETQYF. CDR3 nucleotide sequence: TGTGCCAGCAGCGTAGAGGGGGGATCTAGGGAGACCCAGTACTTC.